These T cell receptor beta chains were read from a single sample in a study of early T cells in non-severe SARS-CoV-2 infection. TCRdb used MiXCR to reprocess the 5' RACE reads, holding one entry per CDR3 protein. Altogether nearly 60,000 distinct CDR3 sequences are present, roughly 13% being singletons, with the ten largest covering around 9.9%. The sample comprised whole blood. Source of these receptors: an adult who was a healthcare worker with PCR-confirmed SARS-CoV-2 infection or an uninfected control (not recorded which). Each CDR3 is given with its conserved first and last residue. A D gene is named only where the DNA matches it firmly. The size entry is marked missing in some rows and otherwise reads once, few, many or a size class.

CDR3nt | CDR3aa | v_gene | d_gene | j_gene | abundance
TGTGCCAGCAGTTCAGGGTATCCGAACACTGAAGCTTTCTTT | CASSSGYPNTEAFF | TRBV6-5 | NA | TRBJ1-1 | many
TGTGCCAGCAGCTATGGACAGGGGGCATATGAGACCCAGTACTTC | CASSYGQGAYETQYF | TRBV7-8 | TRBD1 | TRBJ2-5 | many
TGTGCCAGCAGTCGGACAGGGGATACAATGAACACTGAAGCTTTCTTT | CASSRTGDTMNTEAFF | TRBV7-3 | TRBD1 | TRBJ1-1 | NA
TGTGCCAGCAGTTACTTCGGCGGAGAGACCCAGTACTTC | CASSYFGGETQYF | TRBV3-1 | NA | TRBJ2-5 | NA
TGTGCCAGCAGTCCAGGACAGTCGTCCTACAATGAGCAGTTCTTC | CASSPGQSSYNEQFF | TRBV12-3/TRBV12-4 | NA | TRBJ2-1 | NA
TGCAGCGTGGTTAAGAACACTGAAGCTTTCTTT | CSVVKNTEAFF | TRBV29-1 | NA | TRBJ1-1 | few
TGTGCCAGCAGCGGAACTAGCGGCCCTGGGTCCGGGGAGCTGTTTTTT | CASSGTSGPGSGELFF | TRBV7-9 | TRBD2 | TRBJ2-2 | NA
TGTGCCAGCAGCGCAAGGGACATATACAATGAGCAGTTCTTC | CASSARDIYNEQFF | TRBV11-2 | NA | TRBJ2-1 | few
TGTGCCAGTAGTATGGGACTAGCGGGACTTCCGCGGGAGCAGTTCTTC | CASSMGLAGLPREQFF | TRBV19 | TRBD2 | TRBJ2-1 | many
TGTGCCAGCAGTGAAGAGGGGGGGCCCTATCCGCCGCAGTATTTT | CASSEEGGPYPPQYF | TRBV6-1 | NA | TRBJ2-3 | many
TGTGCCAGCTCACCCTCCGGTGTTCGTAATTCACCCCTCCACTTT | CASSPSGVRNSPLHF | TRBV18 | NA | TRBJ1-6 | NA
TGCAGTGCTCGGCCGTGGGGAAACTCTGGAAACACCATATATTTT | CSARPWGNSGNTIYF | TRBV20-1 | NA | TRBJ1-3 | many
TGTGCCAGCAGCGTGCCGGGACTAGCATGGACAGATACGCAGTATTTT | CASSVPGLAWTDTQYF | TRBV5-4 | TRBD2 | TRBJ2-3 | few
TGTGCCAGTAGTGCCCGCAGGGGTGGGACCTACGAGCAGTACTTC | CASSARRGGTYEQYF | TRBV19 | NA | TRBJ2-7 | many
TGTGCCAGTACCCGGTGGGACTATGGCTACACCTTC | CASTRWDYGYTF | TRBV19 | NA | TRBJ1-2 | many
TGTGCCAGCAGCGGGGGACAGCGACAAGAGACCCAGTACTTC | CASSGGQRQETQYF | TRBV5-4 | TRBD1 | TRBJ2-5 | many
TGCAGTGCTAGAGATCTCCGGCTAGCGGGTACTGATACGCAGTATTTT | CSARDLRLAGTDTQYF | TRBV20-1 | TRBD2 | TRBJ2-3 | many
TGTGCCAGCAGTTCAGGGCTGGGCAATCAGCCCCAGCATTTT | CASSSGLGNQPQHF | TRBV6-2/TRBV6-3 | NA | TRBJ1-5 | few
TGTGCTAGTGGTTTGTTCCCTTGGGACACCCACGAGCAGTACTTC | CASGLFPWDTHEQYF | TRBV12-5 | NA | TRBJ2-7 | few
TGTGCCAGCAAACGGGACAGGGCGCCCCTCTCCTACGAGCAGTACTTC | CASKRDRAPLSYEQYF | TRBV11-3 | TRBD1 | TRBJ2-7 | many
TGTGCCAGCAGTTACCAGGGGTTGGAGACCCAGTACTTC | CASSYQGLETQYF | TRBV6-2/TRBV6-3 | NA | TRBJ2-5 | many
TGTGCCAGCATGGGGTCTAGTGAGCAGTTCTTC | CASMGSSEQFF | TRBV6-5 | NA | TRBJ2-1 | few